This T cell receptor beta chain is drawn from a study of blood T cells in healthy people across ages. Study-level information: About one barcoded beta molecule per two T cells was captured by template switching.

Each donor had 7.5 to 10 milliliters of peripheral blood drawn. This CDR3 has 15 amino acids. Whole-study findings and limits: Comparison with aged donors showed that long-lived donors had more naive CD4+ cells and higher diversity. A roughly linear age-dependent decrease characterized TCR beta diversity per million T cells.

As for this clonotype: Its target is unknown. At one end the junction does not follow the germline gene, possibly because of a read error.

A second roughly 6 to 12 cycle PCR used barcoded and J-beta primers. Using its own MiXCR run on the 5' RACE reads, TCRdb lists one record per CDR3 protein. The repertoire has 850,000 to 950,000 distinct CDR3 sequences, 25% to 35% of them found once; the top ten carry roughly a sixth. This receptor was identified in a woman aged 80 or older in good health. This rearrangement joins TRBV12-3 or TRBV12-4 to TRBJ2-3, with D possibly matching TRBD1 (6 bases). Sequenced: blood. The CDR3 region is CASTPGQVRTDMQYF. The CDR3 region has the DNA TGTGCCAGCACACCCGGGCAAGTGAGGACAGATATGCAGTATTTT.